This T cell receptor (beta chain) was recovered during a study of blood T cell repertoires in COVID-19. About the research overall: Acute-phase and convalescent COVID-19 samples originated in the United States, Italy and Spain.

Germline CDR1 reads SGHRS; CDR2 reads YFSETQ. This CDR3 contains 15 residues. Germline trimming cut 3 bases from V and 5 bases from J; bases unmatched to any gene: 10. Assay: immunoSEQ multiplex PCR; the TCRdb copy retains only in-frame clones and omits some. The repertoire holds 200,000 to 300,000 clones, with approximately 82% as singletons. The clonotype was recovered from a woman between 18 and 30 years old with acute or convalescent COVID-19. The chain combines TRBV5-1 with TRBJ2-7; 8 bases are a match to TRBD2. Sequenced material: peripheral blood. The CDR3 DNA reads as TGCGCCAGCAGCTCCCCGAGTAGCGGGATCAACGAGCAGTACTTC. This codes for CASSSPSSGINEQYF. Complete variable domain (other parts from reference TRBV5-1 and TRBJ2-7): KAGVTQTPRYLIKTRGQQVTLSCSPISGHRSVSWYQQTPGQGLQFLFEYFSETQRNKGNFPGRFSGRQFSNSRSEMNVSTLELGDSALYLCASSSPSSGINEQYFGPGTRLTVT.